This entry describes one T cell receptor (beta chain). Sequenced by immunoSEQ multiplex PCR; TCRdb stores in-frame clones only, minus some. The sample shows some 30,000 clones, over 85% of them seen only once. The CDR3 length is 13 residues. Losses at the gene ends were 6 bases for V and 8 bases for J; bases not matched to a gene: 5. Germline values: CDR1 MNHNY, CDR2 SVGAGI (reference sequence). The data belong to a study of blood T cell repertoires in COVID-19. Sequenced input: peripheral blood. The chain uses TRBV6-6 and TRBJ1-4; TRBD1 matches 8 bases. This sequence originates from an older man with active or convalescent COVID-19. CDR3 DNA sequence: TGTGCCAGCAGAGACAGGGGAGGGGAAAAACTGTTTTTT. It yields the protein CASRDRGGEKLFF.